This T cell receptor beta chain was profiled in a study of cytomegalovirus exposure and HLA in healthy donors. This CDR3 is 18 amino acids long. This PCR relied on a set of 60 Vbeta primers and 13 Jbeta primers. Profiling relied on immunoSEQ multiplex PCR, and the TCRdb table lists in-frame clones only, not all of them. The sample has 99,000 or so clones, around 77% seen once. This clonotype originated in a woman in her forties in good health and CMV-seropositive. The chain is built from TRBV21-1 and TRBJ2-1; whether TRBD2, the table's D call, matches the DNA was not checked. TRBV21-1 represents a pseudogene. Material for sequencing was PBMCs. The CDR3 loop reads CASSLSVVGRRDGNEQFF. The CDR3, as DNA: TGTGCCAGCAGCCTAAGCGTTGTCGGGAGGCGGGATGGCAATGAGCAGTTCTTC.